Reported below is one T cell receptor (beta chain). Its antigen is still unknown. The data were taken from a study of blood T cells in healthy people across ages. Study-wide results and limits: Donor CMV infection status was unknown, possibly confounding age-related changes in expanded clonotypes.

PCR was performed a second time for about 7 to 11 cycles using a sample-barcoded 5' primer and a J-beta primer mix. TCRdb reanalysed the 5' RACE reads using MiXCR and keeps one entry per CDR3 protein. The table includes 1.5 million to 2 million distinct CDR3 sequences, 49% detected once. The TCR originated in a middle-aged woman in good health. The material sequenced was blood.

The CDR3 loop reads CSASGQGGVTQYF. The CDR3 DNA sequence: TGCAGTGCTAGCGGTCAGGGGGGGGTTACGCAGTATTTT. This chain uses TRBV20-1 with TRBJ2-3; tentatively, D is TRBD1 or TRBD2 (7 bases each). The CDR3 sequence is 13 residues long. V was clipped by 3 bases and J by 8 bases, with 15 bases between them. Germline CDR1 is DFQATT and CDR2 is SNEGSKA (reference sequence).